Ten or more counts support the clone carrying this T cell receptor (beta chain). What it recognizes is unknown. From germline, CDR1 is SGHVS and CDR2 FQNEAQ. Trimming stripped 5 bases from V and 7 bases from J, with 8 bases between. This CDR3 is 12 amino acids long. TCRdb itself ran the 5' RACE reads through MiXCR, one entry per CDR3 protein. Of approximately 49,000 distinct CDR3 sequences in the sample, less than 6% were seen once. The sample is drawn from a study of spatial heterogeneity in lung cancer. Study-level results: Detection of ubiquitous tumor TCRs in blood was higher at resection than follow-up.

The time point was: sample taken at primary tumor resection. TCRs were sequenced from unsorted whole RNA of tumor, nontumor lung or PBMC. The receptor was derived from a male donor with early-stage non-small cell lung cancer. The specimen comprised PBMCs, sampled at surgery. This sequence joins TRBV7-8 and TRBJ1-4; no firm D call. CDR3 in DNA: TGTGCCAGCAGCCTCCGTCCTGAAAAACTGTTTTTT. This encodes CASSLRPEKLFF.